One sample yielded the 30 T cell receptor beta chains listed below, sequenced in a study of T cell responses to AZD1222 COVID-19 vaccine. Assay used: immunoSEQ multiplex PCR; TCRdb lists only in-frame clones, some missing. The sample records around 160,000 clones, approximately 91% being singletons. Sequencing was performed on peripheral blood, taken on day 0 of AZD1222 vaccination. These receptors came from an adult in good health.

The genes are TRBV14 and TRBJ1-6; tentatively, D is TRBD1 (5 bases). Trimming took off 0 bases at V and 9 bases at J, with 15 bases between the two ends. CDR1 is SGHDN and CDR2 is FVKESK in the germline V gene. There are 16 residues in the CDR3. The CDR3 DNA reads TGTGCCAGCAGCCAAGATTTGGCAGGGTCGGGTTCACCCCTCCACTTT. This translates into CASSQDLAGSGSPLHF.

The chain joins TRBV28 to TRBJ1-5, with unresolved D. The CDR3 totals 14 residues. The V gene lost 5 bases and the J gene lost 0 bases, with 8 bases spanning the gap. Germline assignment: CDR1 MDHEN and CDR2 SYDVKM. The CDR3 here is CASSRGYSNQPQHF. CDR3 sequence (DNA): TGTGCCAGCAGTCGGGGTTATAGCAATCAGCCCCAGCATTTT.

J is TRBJ2-1 and V is TRBV7-7, with 14 bases aligning to TRBD2. V was pared by 5 bases and J by 8 bases, with 5 bases of the junction left unmatched. CDR1 is SSHAT and CDR2 is FNYEAQ in the germline V gene (reference sequence). The CDR3 consists of 15 residues. The CDR3 loop is CASSLGTSGSYEQFF. The CDR3 bases are TGTGCCAGCAGCCTTGGGACTAGCGGGAGTTATGAGCAGTTCTTC.

This chain links TRBV30 with TRBJ2-5; 10 nucleotides line up with TRBD1. This CDR3 is built from 16 residues. V lost 3 bases to trimming and J lost 4 bases; unmatched junction nucleotides: 11. Germline V gene sequence: CDR1 GTSNPN, CDR2 SVGIG (reference sequence). DNA of the CDR3: TGTGCCTGGAGCCAAACTGACAGGGGGCACGGAGAGACCCAGTACTTC. Protein: CAWSQTDRGHGETQYF.

The V and J genes are TRBV9 and TRBJ1-3, with no clear D. Germline V lookup: CDR1 SGDLS, CDR2 YYNGEE. V was shortened by 5 bases and J by 3 bases, with 9 bases between the two germline ends. The length of the CDR3 is 13 residues. CDR3 sequence reads: CASSVVGGNTIYF. The CDR3 DNA reads as TGTGCCAGCAGTGTTGTAGGTGGAAACACCATATATTTT. Drawing the rest from reference TRBV9 and TRBJ1-3, the complete variable domain is DSGVTQTPKHLITATGQRVTLRCSPRSGDLSVYWYQQSLDQGLQFLIQYYNGEERAKGNILERFSAQQFPDLHSELNLSSLELGDSALYFCASSVVGGNTIYFGEGSWLTVV.

The CDR3 protein is CASSWGGPRNTEAFF. The CDR3 DNA reads as TGTGCCAGCAGCTGGGGCGGCCCGAGGAACACTGAAGCTTTCTTT. This rearrangement joins TRBV5-4 to TRBJ1-1, with D possibly TRBD1 on 5 matching bases. CDR3 length: 15 residues. Trimming shortened V by 3 bases and J by 1 base, and 13 bases separated the two germline ends. CDR1 and CDR2 from the germline V gene are SGHNT and YYREEE (reference sequence). Full variable domain (rest looked up from reference TRBV5-4 and TRBJ1-1): ETGVTQSPTHLIKTRGQQVTLRCSSQSGHNTVSWYQQALGQGPQFIFQYYREEENGRGNFPPRFSGLQFPNYSSELNVNALELDDSALYLCASSWGGPRNTEAFFGQGTRLTVV.

The sample holds a few counts of this clone. This chain uses TRBV19 with TRBJ1-6; D might be TRBD1 (6 bases). V was clipped by 6 bases and J by 12 bases, with 15 bases between them. Germline CDR1 LNHDA, CDR2 SQIVND (reference sequence). The CDR3 sequence is 13 residues long. The CDR3 is CASRRQAEGPLHF. The DNA for the CDR3 is TGTGCCAGTAGGCGACAGGCAGAAGGACCCCTCCACTTT.

This chain links TRBV7-2 with TRBJ1-2, with D possibly being TRBD1 (6 bases). The CDR3 consists of 15 residues. V shed 4 bases and J shed 1 base, with 13 bases lying between them. CDR1 is SGHTA, CDR2 FQGNSA, per germline. The CDR3 DNA is TGTGCCAGCAGCTCGCGCCCACAGGGTAACTATGGCTACACCTTC. As protein: CASSSRPQGNYGYTF.

J is TRBJ2-2 and V is TRBV10-3; TRBD1 aligns across 7 bases. Trimming cost V 0 bases and J 3 bases; bases outside gene matches: 7. The CDR3 loop spans 17 amino acids. Germline V gene lookup returns CDR1 ENHRY and CDR2 SYGVKD. CDR3 sequence: CAISESRGDRDTGELFF. The CDR3 region has the DNA TGTGCCATCAGTGAGTCGAGGGGAGACAGGGACACCGGGGAGCTGTTTTTT.

This clone was detected once. V usage is TRBV30 and J usage is TRBJ1-6; D is undetermined. The CDR3 contains 12 residues. Germline assignment: CDR1 GTSNPN and CDR2 SVGIG (reference sequence). V dropped 2 bases and J dropped 10 bases, with 9 bases sitting between them. CDR3 residues: CAWSLTRSPLHF. CDR3 bases: TGTGCCTGGAGTCTGACTCGGTCACCCCTCCACTTT.

The genes are TRBV7-6 and TRBJ1-1, with 9 bases identical to TRBD1. Germline values: CDR1 SGHVS, CDR2 FNYEAQ. The V segment lost 5 bases and the J segment 4 bases; nucleotides outside the gene matches: 8. The CDR3 runs to 15 residues. CDR3 bases: TGTGCCAGCAGCCCAAGACAGGGGGGATCCACTGAAGCTTTCTTT. Its protein is CASSPRQGGSTEAFF.

This rearrangement joins TRBV18 to TRBJ1-3; D unclear. V lost 5 bases, J lost 0 bases, and 11 bases lay in between. Germline CDR1 reads KGHSH; CDR2 reads LQKENI. The CDR3 contains 15 residues. The CDR3 nucleotides read TGTGCCAGCTCAACCGAAGCTATCTCTGGAAACACCATATATTTT. This translates into CASSTEAISGNTIYF.

The chain carries TRBV4-2 and TRBJ2-4; 12 bases align to TRBD2. The CDR3 is 19 residues long. CDR1 LGHNA and CDR2 YNFKEQ come from the germline V gene. With 1 base clipped from V and 0 bases from J, the junction kept 7 bases outside the gene matches. This chain's CDR3 is CASSQVASGGEGAKNIQYF. The CDR3 DNA is TGTGCCAGCAGCCAAGTGGCTAGCGGGGGGGAGGGAGCCAAAAACATTCAGTACTTC.

This clone was found once. The J gene is TRBJ2-1, the V gene TRBV5-1; D tentatively reads TRBD1 or TRBD2 (6 bases each). Looked up from germline, CDR1 is SGHRS and CDR2 is YFSETQ. The CDR3 runs to 15 residues. V was shortened by 4 bases and J by 4 bases, with 15 bases between the two germline ends. The CDR3 DNA is TGCGCCAGCAGCCCCCCGGGGGCGGGTTACAATGAGCAGTTCTTC. Translated, it gives CASSPPGAGYNEQFF.

This clone was picked up a small number of times. The chain employs TRBV30 and TRBJ1-2, with TRBD1 as a possible D gene (6 bases). The CDR3 length is 13 residues. Germline V gene lookup returns CDR1 GTSNPN and CDR2 SVGIG (reference sequence). Trimming took 3 bases from V and 7 from J, leaving 15 bases between them. CDR3 in amino acids: CAWRPGAPGGYTF. The CDR3 DNA follows: TGTGCCTGGAGACCGGGGGCGCCGGGTGGCTACACCTTC. The variable domain in full, with the rest retrieved from reference TRBV30 and TRBJ1-2, is SQTIHQWPATLVQPVGSPLSLECTVEGTSNPNLYWYRQAAGRGLQLLFYSVGIGQISSEVPQNLSASRPQDRQFILSSKKLLLSDSGFYLCAWRPGAPGGYTFGSGTRLTVV.

The chain employs TRBV12-3 or TRBV12-4 and TRBJ1-3; D ambiguous. The V end lost 5 bases, the J end lost 4 bases, and 6 bases lay between the germline ends. This CDR3 has 12 amino acids. CDR3 nucleotide sequence: TGTGCCAGCAGTATCAGGGGAAACACCATATATTTT. This codes for CASSIRGNTIYF.

This chain joins TRBV12-2 and TRBJ1-5; TRBD1 was called by the table and not checked on the DNA. TRBV12-2 is a pseudogene locus. The CDR3 extends over 17 amino acids. CDR3 DNA: TGTGCAAGTCGCTCCCCCCGGGACAGGGGGCGTCCGGTAACCCAGCATTTT. Protein sequence: CASRSPRDRGRPVTQHF.

The chain uses TRBV27 and TRBJ1-4; 7 nucleotides align to TRBD1. The V and J ends lost 0 bases and 8 bases, in that order; junction bases with no gene match: 15. Per the germline V gene, CDR1 is MNHEY and CDR2 is SMNVEV (reference sequence). The CDR3 runs to 18 residues. The CDR3 region is CASSLSMAGGTLGEKLFF. CDR3 nucleotide sequence: TGTGCCAGCAGTTTATCCATGGCAGGGGGAACCCTCGGGGAAAAACTGTTTTTT.

The V call is TRBV6-6, the J call TRBJ1-1; unclear D gene. CDR3 length equals 12 residues. V was trimmed by 5 bases and J by 6 bases, leaving 10 bases between them. Germline values: CDR1 MNHNY, CDR2 SVGAGI (reference sequence). CDR3 protein: CASSLLGSEAFF. In DNA form, the CDR3 reads TGTGCCAGCAGTCTACTAGGGTCTGAAGCTTTCTTT.

V usage is TRBV3-1 (or the pseudogene TRBV3-2) and J usage is TRBJ2-5; D might be TRBD1 (5 bases). Germline-derived CDR1 and CDR2 are LGHDT and YNNKEL (reference sequence). With 6 bases removed from V and 0 bases from J, the gap between germline ends came to 14 bases. The CDR3 sequence is 15 residues long. As DNA, the CDR3 is TGTGCCAGCAGTCGCCAGGGATTGTACCAAGAGACCCAGTACTTC. This codes for CASSRQGLYQETQYF.

The chain recombines TRBV10-3 with TRBJ2-6; 7 nucleotides agree with TRBD1. The CDR3 is 15 amino acids. V gave up 6 bases and J gave up 3 bases; unmatched junction bases: 5. Per the germline V gene, CDR1 is ENHRY and CDR2 is SYGVKD. This CDR3 reads CAISLTGSGANVLTF. For the CDR3, the DNA is TGTGCCATCAGCCTGACAGGGAGTGGGGCCAACGTCCTGACTTTC.

This clone was counted once. Here the CDR3 DNA reads TGTGCCAGCAGCCCGGCCGGGTTCCGAGAGGATTCACCCCTCCACTTT. Encoded protein: CASSPAGFREDSPLHF. This chain joins TRBV7-9 and TRBJ1-6; no clear D gene. The CDR3 is 16 amino acids. Germline V gene sequence: CDR1 SEHNR, CDR2 FQNEAQ (reference sequence). V was pared by 5 bases and J by 8 bases, with 19 bases between. Full variable domain (outside the CDR3, taken from reference TRBV7-9 and TRBJ1-6): DTGVSQNPRHKITKRGQNVTFRCDPISEHNRLYWYRQTLGQGPEFLTYFQNEAQLEKSRLLSDRFSAERPKGSFSTLEIQRTEQGDSAMYLCASSPAGFREDSPLHFGNGTRLTVT.

This chain links TRBV11-1 with TRBJ2-1, with 12 bases identical to TRBD2. In germline, CDR1 is SGHAT, CDR2 FQDESV (reference sequence). The V and J ends lost 5 bases and 12 bases, in that order; junction bases with no gene match: 8. CDR3 length: 14 amino acids. CDR3 amino acids: CASSPGLAGVVQFF. In DNA, the CDR3 is TGTGCCAGCAGCCCGGGACTAGCGGGTGTTGTGCAGTTCTTC.

The rearrangement joins TRBV5-1 to TRBJ1-1; possibly TRBD1 for D (6 bases). V was clipped by 4 bases and J by 3 bases, with 19 bases between them. Germline V CDR1 and CDR2: SGHRS, YFSETQ. The CDR3 runs to 16 residues. The CDR3 loop is CASSAWEQGKDTEAFF. In DNA, the CDR3 is TGCGCCAGCAGCGCTTGGGAACAGGGTAAGGACACTGAAGCTTTCTTT.

The chain employs TRBV2 and TRBJ1-3; D not certain. Germline V lookup: CDR1 SNHLY, CDR2 FYNNEI. V was cut by 5 bases and J by 3 bases, with 8 bases left in between. CDR3 size: 13 residues. The CDR3 DNA sequence: TGTGCCAGCAGTTCTGGTGGTGGAAACACCATATATTTT. Amino acid sequence: CASSSGGGNTIYF.

The genes are TRBV6-5 and TRBJ2-3; D unclear. CDR3 length equals 13 residues. V gave up 2 bases and J gave up 8 bases, with 11 bases separating them. Germline values: CDR1 MNHEY, CDR2 SVGAGI. The CDR3 DNA is TGTGCCAGCAGTTACGGGCTTTCGAGTACGCAGTATTTT. Amino acid sequence: CASSYGLSSTQYF.

This clone was detected once. This chain uses TRBV7-2 with TRBJ2-1; 11 bases agree with TRBD2. The CDR3 runs to 17 residues. Germline lookup yields CDR1 SGHTA and CDR2 FQGNSA. The J segment lost 10 bases and the V segment lost 2 bases, leaving 13 bases of the junction unmatched. In DNA, the CDR3 is TGTGCCAGCAGCTTAACTCCACTAGCGGGGGTCTCTGGGGAGCAGTTCTTC. As protein: CASSLTPLAGVSGEQFF.

The rearrangement joins TRBV5-1 to TRBJ1-6; D remains ambiguous. V lost 6 bases to trimming and J lost 3 bases, with 16 bases between them. The CDR3 runs to 16 residues. The germline V gene encodes CDR1 SGHRS and CDR2 YFSETQ. Written as DNA, the CDR3 is TGCGCCAGCACCCCTGCGGGCAGAGACTATAATTCACCCCTCCACTTT. Translated, it gives CASTPAGRDYNSPLHF.

The V and J genes are TRBV5-6 and TRBJ2-3; possible D gene TRBD2, 5 bases. This CDR3 is built from 16 residues. Between the trimmed V and J ends, which lost 1 base and 2 bases, there was a span of 14 bases. Looked up from germline, CDR1 is SGHDT and CDR2 is YYEEEE. CDR3 sequence reads: CASSLLDGVFTDTQYF. CDR3 nucleotide sequence: TGTGCCAGCAGCTTGCTAGACGGGGTCTTCACAGATACGCAGTATTTT.

V gene TRBV18 combines with J gene TRBJ2-1, with 13 nucleotides matching TRBD2. The CDR3 is made up of 17 amino acids. V shed 4 bases and J 0 bases; nucleotides not matched to a gene: 3. Germline V gives CDR1 KGHSH, CDR2 LQKENI. In DNA, the CDR3 is TGTGCCAGCTCACTAGGGACTAGCGGGGTCTCCTACAATGAGCAGTTCTTC. The encoded protein is CASSLGTSGVSYNEQFF.